A single sample gave rise to the 9 T cell receptor beta chains below, sequenced in a study of post-analysis software for immune sequencing data. General study results and limits: Four to six TRBV segments appeared more often in patients than in controls, and TRBV5-6, TRBV5-1 and TRBV20-1 were among these.

The library was made from cDNA and included unique molecular identifiers. TCRdb itself ran the PCR reads through MiXCR, one entry per CDR3 protein. This table has hundreds of thousands of distinct CDR3 sequences, 30% appearing once. For these TCRs, the target antigens are not known. What was sequenced was blood. These receptors originate from a girl aged 5 to 17 with multiple sclerosis.

The V and J genes are TRBV28 and TRBJ2-7; 7 positions match TRBD1. Unmatched junction bases numbered 6, after V lost 8 bases and J lost 2 bases. The V gene's germline CDR1 is MDHEN and CDR2 SYDVKM. This CDR3 region has 13 residues. The CDR3 spells CASRDRAAYEQYF. The CDR3 nucleotides read TGTGCCAGCCGAGACAGGGCTGCCTACGAGCAGTACTTC.

Remarks on this clonotype: One junction end does not reproduce the germline sequence, and a read error may be involved. The rearrangement uses TRBV18 and TRBJ1-4, with 9 bases fitting TRBD1. From germline, CDR1 is KGHSH and CDR2 LQKENI. The CDR3 is 14 amino acids. The CDR3 here is CVSTMGTGREKLFF. The CDR3, as DNA: TGTGTCAGCACAATGGGGACAGGGAGAGAAAAACTGTTTTTT.

The rearrangement links TRBV7-2 to TRBJ2-1; no clear D. Per germline, CDR1 SGHTA and CDR2 FQGNSA. The CDR3 sequence is 18 residues long. V was trimmed by 4 bases and J by 0 bases, leaving 19 bases between them. The CDR3 region has the DNA TGTGCCAGCAGCTCCCTTGTGGTGGGCCCTAGCTCCTACAATGAGCAGTTCTTC. Encoded protein: CASSSLVVGPSSYNEQFF. The variable domain in full, with the rest retrieved from reference TRBV7-2 and TRBJ2-1, is GAGVSQSPSNKVTEKGKDVELRCDPISGHTALYWYRQSLGQGLEFLIYFQGNSAPDKSGLPSDRFSAERTGGSVSTLTIQRTQQEDSAVYLCASSSLVVGPSSYNEQFFGPGTRLTVL.

This clonotype has only a few counts. The CDR3 nucleotides are TGTGCCAGCAGCGCCTTTGGGGGCAGATATCAGCCCCAGCATTTT. Amino acids: CASSAFGGRYQPQHF. The chain is built from TRBV7-8 and TRBJ1-5; tentatively, D is TRBD1 (6 bases). V gave up 5 bases and J gave up 5 bases, with 16 bases separating them. Germline CDR1 and CDR2: SGHVS and FQNEAQ. The CDR3 contains 15 residues.

This clonotype was seen a few times. The chain couples TRBV12-3 or TRBV12-4 to TRBJ2-3; D is uncertain. CDR3 length equals 15 residues. Trimming shortened V by 3 bases and J by 0 bases, and 10 bases separated the two germline ends. CDR3 in DNA: TGTGCCAGCAGTTTTTATAGGGCCAGCACAGATACGCAGTATTTT. As protein: CASSFYRASTDTQYF.

This clonotype was detected a few times. This chain uses TRBV4-3 with TRBJ2-3; 12 positions match TRBD2. With V trimmed by 3 bases and J by 5 bases, 9 bases remained unmatched. The CDR3 covers 17 residues. The V gene's germline CDR1 is LGHNA and CDR2 YSLEER. Written as DNA, the CDR3 is TGCGCCAGCAGCCAGGGAAGCGCTAGCGGGAGGGGAGATACGCAGTATTTT. Encoded protein: CASSQGSASGRGDTQYF.

In regard to this clonotype: Given a much more abundant clone one base away, this may be a read error. The CDR3 DNA reads TGCGCCAGCAGCCAGCAATTAGGGGTCGAGCAGTACTTC. It encodes CASSQQLGVEQYF. The chain recombines TRBV5-1 with TRBJ2-7, with a weak D call TRBD1 (5 bases). Germline CDR1 is SGHRS and CDR2 is YFSETQ. The V and J ends lost 4 bases and 6 bases respectively, with 14 bases between them. The CDR3 runs to 13 residues.

This clonotype was counted ten times or more. The chain has TRBV29-1 and TRBJ2-5, with D uncertain. The CDR3 is made up of 13 amino acids. V gave up 3 bases and J gave up 5 bases, with 13 bases separating them. CDR1 is SQVTM and CDR2 is ANQGSEA in the germline V gene. CDR3 bases: TGCAGCGTTGAGTATGGGGTTGTGGAGACCCAGTACTTC. Protein sequence: CSVEYGVVETQYF.

This clonotype was counted only a few times. The chain joins TRBV12-3 or TRBV12-4 to TRBJ2-3; D assignment may be TRBD1 or TRBD2 (6 bases each). V lost 5 bases to trimming and J lost 13 bases, with 16 bases between them. This CDR3 spans 12 amino acids. The CDR3 DNA reads TGTGCCAGCAGTCAGACAGGTCCGGGGGAGTATTTT. Residues: CASSQTGPGEYF.